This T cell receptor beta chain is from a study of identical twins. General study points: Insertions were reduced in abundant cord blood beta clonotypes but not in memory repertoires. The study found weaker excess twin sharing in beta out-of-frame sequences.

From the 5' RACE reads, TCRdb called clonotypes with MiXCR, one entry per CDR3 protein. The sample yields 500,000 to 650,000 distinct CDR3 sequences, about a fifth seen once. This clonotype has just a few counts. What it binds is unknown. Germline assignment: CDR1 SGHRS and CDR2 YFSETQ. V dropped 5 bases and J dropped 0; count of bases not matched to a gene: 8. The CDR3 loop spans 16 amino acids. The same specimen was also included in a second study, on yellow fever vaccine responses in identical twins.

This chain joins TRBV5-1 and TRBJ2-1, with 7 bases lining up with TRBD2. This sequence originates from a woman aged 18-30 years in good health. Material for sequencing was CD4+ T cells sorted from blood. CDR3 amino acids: CASSGAAGSSYNEQFF. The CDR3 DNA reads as TGCGCCAGCAGTGGTGCAGCGGGGTCCTCCTACAATGAGCAGTTCTTC.